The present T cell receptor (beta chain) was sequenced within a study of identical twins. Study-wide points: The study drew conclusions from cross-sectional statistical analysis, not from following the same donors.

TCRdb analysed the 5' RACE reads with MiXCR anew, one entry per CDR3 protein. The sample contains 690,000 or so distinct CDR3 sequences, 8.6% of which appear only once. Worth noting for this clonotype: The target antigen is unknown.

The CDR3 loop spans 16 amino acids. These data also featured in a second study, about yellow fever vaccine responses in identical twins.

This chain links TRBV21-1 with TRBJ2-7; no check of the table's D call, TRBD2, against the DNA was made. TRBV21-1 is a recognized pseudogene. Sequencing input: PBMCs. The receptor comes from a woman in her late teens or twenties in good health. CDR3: CARLGGPNPYSYEQYF. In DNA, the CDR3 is TGTGCCCGCCTGGGCGGGCCAAACCCTTACTCCTACGAGCAGTACTTC.